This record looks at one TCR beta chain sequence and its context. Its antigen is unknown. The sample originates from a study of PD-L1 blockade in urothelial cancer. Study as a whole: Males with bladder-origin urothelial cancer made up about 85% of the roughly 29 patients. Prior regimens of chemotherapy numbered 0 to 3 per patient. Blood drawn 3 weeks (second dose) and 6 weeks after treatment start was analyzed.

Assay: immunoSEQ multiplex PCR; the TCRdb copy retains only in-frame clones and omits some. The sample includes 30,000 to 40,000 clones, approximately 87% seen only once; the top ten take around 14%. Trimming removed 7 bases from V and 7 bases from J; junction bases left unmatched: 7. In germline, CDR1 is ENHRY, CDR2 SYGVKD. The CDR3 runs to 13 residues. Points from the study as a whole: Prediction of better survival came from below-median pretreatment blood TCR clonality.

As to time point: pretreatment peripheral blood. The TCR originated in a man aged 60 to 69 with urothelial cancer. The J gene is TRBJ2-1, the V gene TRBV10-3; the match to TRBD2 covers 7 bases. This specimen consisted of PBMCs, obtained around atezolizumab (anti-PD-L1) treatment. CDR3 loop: CAIMAGEVNEQFF. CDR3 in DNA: TGTGCCATCATGGCGGGAGAGGTGAATGAGCAGTTCTTC.